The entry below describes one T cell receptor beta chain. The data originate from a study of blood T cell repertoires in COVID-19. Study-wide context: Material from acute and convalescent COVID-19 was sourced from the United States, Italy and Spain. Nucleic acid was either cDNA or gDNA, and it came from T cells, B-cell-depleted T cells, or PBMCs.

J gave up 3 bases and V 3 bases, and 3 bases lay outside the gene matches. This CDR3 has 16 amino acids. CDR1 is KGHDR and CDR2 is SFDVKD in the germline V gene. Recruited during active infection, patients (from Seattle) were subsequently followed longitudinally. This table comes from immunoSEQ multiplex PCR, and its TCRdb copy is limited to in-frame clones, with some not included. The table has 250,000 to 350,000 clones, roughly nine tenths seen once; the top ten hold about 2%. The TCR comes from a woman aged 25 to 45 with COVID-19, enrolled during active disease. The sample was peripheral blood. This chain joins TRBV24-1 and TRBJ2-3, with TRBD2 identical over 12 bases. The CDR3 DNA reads TGTGCCACCAGTGATCTCGGGACTAGCGGGACAGATACGCAGTATTTT. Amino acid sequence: CATSDLGTSGTDTQYF.